A selection of T cell receptor beta chains follows, all from one sample in a study of blood T cell repertoires in COVID-19. TCRdb's copy holds only in-frame clones and misses some; the assay was immunoSEQ multiplex PCR. Of some 150,000 clones in the sample, less than 90% were seen once. The specimen sequenced was peripheral blood. The receptor source for this set is a woman in her sixties with COVID-19, enrolled during active disease. Both conserved end residues are part of each CDR3. D genes are given only for firm matches. Rows give clone size only sometimes, using once, few, many, or a class for an expanded clone.

>.|TRBJ2-2|TRBV4-3|18|TRBD2
CASSQDPKGRGRTGELFF
TGCGCCAGCAGCCAAGATCCAAAAGGGAGGGGTCGCACCGGGGAGCTGTTTTTT
>.|TRBJ2-1|TRBV25-1|13|.
CASSESPGNEQFF
TGTGCCAGCAGTGAATCCCCGGGGAATGAGCAGTTCTTC
>.|TRBJ1-2|TRBV5-1|15|.
CASSLDRGINYGYTF
TGCGCCAGCAGCTTGGACCGGGGGATTAACTATGGCTACACCTTC
>.|TRBJ1-1|TRBV19|15|.
CASSIQGIENTEAFF
TGTGCCAGTAGTATTCAGGGGATTGAGAACACTGAAGCTTTCTTT
>.|TRBJ2-1|TRBV4-2|15|TRBD1
CASSQVRGQHNEQFF
TGTGCCAGCAGCCAAGTAAGGGGGCAGCACAATGAGCAGTTCTTC
>.|TRBJ2-7|TRBV6-5|12|.
CASAGSSYEQYF
TGTGCCAGCGCGGGGAGCTCCTACGAGCAGTACTTC
>.|TRBJ1-1|TRBV6-2/TRBV6-3|15|.
CASSYPMTVNTEAFF
TGTGCCAGCAGTTACCCCATGACAGTGAACACTGAAGCTTTCTTT
>.|TRBJ2-7|TRBV4-3|14|TRBD2
CASSRGSGSYEQYF
TGCGCCAGCAGCCGGGGTAGCGGGAGTTACGAGCAGTACTTC
>.|TRBJ1-6|TRBV18|20|.
CASSPWSAGSSSNTNSPLHF
TGTGCCAGCTCACCATGGAGTGCGGGGTCGAGCTCCAATACTAATTCACCCCTCCACTTT
>.|TRBJ2-7|TRBV28|18|.
CASSTWEISFFQTYEQYF
TGTGCCAGTTCCACCTGGGAGATCTCATTTTTTCAAACCTACGAGCAGTACTTC
>few|TRBJ1-5|TRBV18|13|.
CASSRGGDQPQHF
TGTGCCAGCTCCCGAGGAGGGGATCAGCCCCAGCATTTT
>.|TRBJ2-1|TRBV7-2|13|TRBD1
CASSGQGYNEQFF
TGTGCCAGCTCAGGACAGGGTTACAATGAGCAGTTCTTC
>.|TRBJ2-3|TRBV5-6|19|TRBD2
CASSWRLGGGRASADTQYF
TGTGCCAGCAGCTGGCGATTGGGTGGCGGGAGGGCCTCCGCAGATACGCAGTATTTT
>.|TRBJ2-3|TRBV10-3|14|.
CAIRAGANGDTQYF
TGTGCCATCAGGGCGGGGGCCAATGGAGATACGCAGTATTTT
>.|TRBJ1-4|TRBV4-3|15|.
CASSHGQSSNEKLFF
TGCGCCAGCAGCCACGGACAGTCCTCAAATGAAAAACTGTTTTTT
>.|TRBJ1-2|TRBV19|14|.
CASSKQGANYGYTF
TGTGCCAGTAGTAAACAGGGAGCTAACTATGGCTACACCTTC
>.|TRBJ2-4|TRBV18|15|TRBD1
CASSLGQVAKNIQYF
TGTGCCAGCTCACTCGGACAGGTAGCCAAAAACATTCAGTACTTC
>.|TRBJ1-5|TRBV2|15|.
CASMEDSFRNQPQHF
TGTGCCAGCATGGAGGACAGTTTTCGCAATCAGCCCCAGCATTTT
>few|TRBJ2-1|TRBV27|18|TRBD2
CASSFEARGSGSYNEQFF
TGTGCCAGCAGTTTTGAGGCCCGGGGTAGCGGGAGTTACAATGAGCAGTTCTTC
>.|TRBJ1-1|TRBV12-3/TRBV12-4|13|.
CASSLVARGGAFF
TGTGCCAGCAGTTTGGTGGCACGGGGGGGAGCTTTCTTT
>.|TRBJ1-2|TRBV9|13|.
CASSVGGGYGYTF
TGTGCCAGCAGCGTAGGAGGGGGCTATGGCTACACCTTC
>few|TRBJ1-6|TRBV5-4|17|.
CASSAAGARSYNSPLHF
TGTGCCAGCAGCGCTGCGGGGGCACGCTCCTATAATTCACCCCTCCACTTT
>.|TRBJ2-6|TRBV27|19|TRBD2
CASSTLTSGSISGANVLTF
TGTGCCAGCAGTACCCTGACTAGCGGGAGTATCTCTGGGGCCAACGTCCTGACTTTC
>.|TRBJ2-3|TRBV10-3|18|TRBD2
CAINGGTSGTGSTDTQYF
TGTGCCATCAACGGCGGGACTAGCGGGACCGGGAGCACAGATACGCAGTATTTT